This entry features one TCR beta chain sequence. Its antigen is unknown. This sample stems from a study of T cell repertoires in cytomegalovirus infection. Study-level background: CMV epitopes in the study were HLA-C-restricted (recently identified) and HLA-B-restricted (well studied).

TCRdb analysed the reads with MiXCR anew, one entry per CDR3 protein. Of approximately 990,000 distinct CDR3 sequences in the sample, approximately 30% were seen once. CDR3 size: 14 residues. Trimming removed 3 bases at V and 0 bases at J, with 9 bases between. CDR1 is LNHDA and CDR2 is SQIVND in the germline V gene (reference sequence). V usage is TRBV19 and J usage is TRBJ2-7, with a possible D match to TRBD2 (5 bases). The sample consisted of cultured CD8+ T cells from PBMCs, taken from culture after CMV antigen stimulation. The receptor comes from a human donor in good health (CMV status not recorded). Some clones in this sample may be carry-over from other donors' samples. CDR3 loop: CASSMGRNSYEQYF. The CDR3 coding sequence is TGTGCCAGTAGTATGGGGAGAAACTCCTACGAGCAGTACTTC.